The clone carrying this T cell receptor beta chain was picked up many times. What it recognizes is unknown. The entry originates in a study of neurological immune-mediated disorders. General study findings and limits: Association of the multiple sclerosis repertoire cluster with clinical or MRI features was not observed for any feature.

TCRdb analysed the 5' RACE reads with MiXCR anew, one entry per CDR3 protein. Among around 50,000 distinct CDR3 sequences listed, about 3.7% were seen once. CDR3 length: 14 amino acids. The V gene's germline CDR1 is DFQATT and CDR2 SNEGSKA (reference sequence). V gave up 2 bases and J gave up 1 base, with 12 bases separating them. This clonotype originated in a man aged 60 to 69 with multiple sclerosis. Sequenced sample: PBMCs. V is TRBV20-1 and J is TRBJ2-7; D is possibly TRBD1 or TRBD2 (6 bases each). The CDR3 nucleotides are TGCAGTGCTAGACCGGGGGCGGAATCCTACGAGCAGTACTTC. It translates to CSARPGAESYEQYF.